Listed below are T cell receptor beta chains from one sample, sequenced in a study of control samples from healthy donors and cancer patients. The protocol was immunoSEQ multiplex PCR, while the TCRdb copy is restricted to in-frame clones and leaves out a portion. The profile shows about 180,000 clones, roughly nine tenths of them singletons. The sample was blood. Receptors originate from a man younger than 45 in good health. Each CDR3 is given with its conserved first and last residue. D genes are given only for firm matches.

D gene: TRBD2
V gene: TRBV7-9
CDR3 length: 16
J gene: TRBJ2-3
CDR3 protein: CASSSRIAGSTDTQYF
CDR3 DNA: TGTGCCAGCAGCTCCCGGATAGCGGGAAGCACAGATACGCAGTATTTT

D gene: -
V gene: TRBV9
CDR3 length: 16
J gene: TRBJ1-2
CDR3 protein: CASSVREGGGNYGYTF
CDR3 DNA: TGTGCCAGCAGCGTAAGGGAGGGAGGAGGGAACTATGGCTACACCTTC

D gene: -
V gene: TRBV7-9
CDR3 length: 15
J gene: TRBJ1-1
CDR3 protein: CASSLRGAPNTEAFF
CDR3 DNA: TGTGCCAGCAGCTTGAGGGGGGCGCCGAACACTGAAGCTTTCTTT

D gene: -
V gene: TRBV9
CDR3 length: 14
J gene: TRBJ2-4
CDR3 protein: CASSPRDRLNIQYF
CDR3 DNA: TGTGCCAGCAGCCCGAGGGACCGACTAAACATTCAGTACTTC

D gene: TRBD1
V gene: TRBV10-3
CDR3 length: 13
J gene: TRBJ2-3
CDR3 protein: CATSGQGLDTQYF
CDR3 DNA: TGTGCCACCTCGGGACAGGGTCTAGATACGCAGTATTTT

D gene: TRBD2
V gene: TRBV6-5
CDR3 length: 14
J gene: TRBJ2-3
CDR3 protein: CAIGLAGGADTQYF
CDR3 DNA: TGTGCCATCGGACTAGCGGGAGGGGCGGATACGCAGTATTTT

D gene: -
V gene: TRBV30
CDR3 length: 16
J gene: TRBJ2-2
CDR3 protein: CAWSVRPPLGGGELFF
CDR3 DNA: TGTGCCTGGAGTGTACGCCCCCCCTTGGGTGGCGGGGAGCTGTTTTTT

D gene: -
V gene: TRBV6-2/TRBV6-3
CDR3 length: 18
J gene: TRBJ1-3
CDR3 protein: CASSYARVRRQHGNTIYF
CDR3 DNA: TGTGCCAGCAGTTACGCCCGGGTCCGACGCCAGCATGGAAACACCATATATTTT

D gene: TRBD1
V gene: TRBV19
CDR3 length: 16
J gene: TRBJ2-5
CDR3 protein: CASSTPIQGARETQYF
CDR3 DNA: TGTGCCAGTAGTACCCCAATACAGGGGGCGAGAGAGACCCAGTACTTC

D gene: -
V gene: TRBV28
CDR3 length: 12
J gene: TRBJ2-3
CDR3 protein: CASSSRSDTQYF
CDR3 DNA: TGTGCCAGCAGTTCCCGTTCAGATACGCAGTATTTT